Reported below is one T cell receptor beta chain. Its antigen is not known. A second PCR, run for about 7 to 11 cycles, used a sample-barcoded 5' primer plus a J-beta primer mix. One entry per CDR3 protein, called by TCRdb with MiXCR from the 5' RACE reads. Of around 1,800,000 distinct CDR3 sequences in the sample, about 39% are singletons; the top ten hold more than 20%. There are 14 residues in the CDR3. With 5 bases clipped from V and 3 bases from J, the junction kept 6 bases outside the gene matches. CDR1 is SQVTM and CDR2 is ANQGSEA in the germline V gene. This specimen comes from a study of blood T cells in healthy people across ages. Study-level results: Across the age range, TCR beta diversity per million T cells fell in a roughly linear way.

The rearrangement links TRBV29-1 to TRBJ1-1; 10 bases are a match to TRBD1. The receptor comes from a human donor in good health. Sequenced material: blood. The DNA for the CDR3 is TGCAGCGTTACTCCGACAGGGGGCTACACTGAAGCTTTCTTT. Encoded protein: CSVTPTGGYTEAFF.